This TCR beta chain is drawn from a study of T cells in localized non-small cell lung cancer (dated by TCRdb to the early 2020s). Study-wide context: The study analyzed T cell repertoires of 200 to 300 early-stage NSCLC patients, comparing tumors and uninvolved tumor-adjacent lungs. The cohort consisted of about 240 treatment-naive NSCLC patients whose localized lung tumors had been resected. The mean age of the NSCLC patients was roughly 63 years, with roughly 120 men and over 100 women.

Regarding this clone: The antigen this receptor binds is unknown. Base qualities are not at hand, and no much larger clone is one base apart.

Study-level results and caveats: Because the study design was exploratory, TCR variables were selected using unadjusted p-values without false-discovery rate correction. Multi-region tumor sequencing was not performed, so intratumor heterogeneity could not be excluded. Higher T cell density in blood was associated with longer overall survival, whereas higher clonality in adjacent lung was associated with shorter survival. The highest T cell clonality was observed in uninvolved tumor-adjacent lung, where clonality exceeded that of tumor, suggesting that antigenic responses were more focused in uninvolved tumor-adjacent lung. A median of approximately 57 of the top 100 tumor clones were detected in paired uninvolved adjacent lung, and around 30 of these tumor clones were also found among the top 100 clones of the paired uninvolved adjacent lung.

At diagnosis, tumor, uninvolved tumor-adjacent lung and peripheral blood were collected and then preserved as a mix of FFPE and fresh-frozen material. For TCR repertoire profiling, blood samples were analyzed in the form of peripheral blood mononuclear cells. TCR beta CDR3 regions were sequenced from DNA using the immunoSEQ Assay. Per the source publication's procedure: T cell density was computed as TCR beta template counts normalized to usable DNA estimated by amplifying housekeeping genes. Richness was estimated using the preseqR package, with extrapolation to 400,000 templates for PBMC samples and to 120,000 templates for tissue samples. Clonality was taken to be one minus Pielou's evenness. To identify tissue-enriched TCRs, differential abundance testing was run on productive amino-acid clonotypes with a minimum total count of 5 and an alpha of 0.1. The Jaccard Index and the Morisita Overlap Index were used to quantify repertoire overlap between compartments. GLIPH clustered TCR beta CDR3s with public tetramer-defined viral CDR3s; viral motifs required at least three viral sequences plus V-gene enrichment. Sourced from immuneACCESS, this table was stored by TCRdb with only in-frame sequences that have V and J called. A share of the clones is absent; for the studies checked, an unresolved V gene accounts for under half, and the remainder has no known explanation. From that table come the V and J calls and clone size; the DNA was used to work out D and trimming. The sample contains about 33,000 clones, approximately 92% of them found a single time. About 2.2% of the sample belongs to the ten largest clones.

V gives up 6 bases and J gives up 4 bases, and the segment between their germline ends measures 13 bases. Per the germline V gene, ENHRY is the CDR1 and SYGVKD is the CDR2. From its cysteine to its phenylalanine, the CDR3 spans 14 amino acids. Only the CDR3 part of the read is kept: 42 bases, read in frame from the first base. This material consisted of peripheral blood, taken before any cancer treatment. The chain couples TRBV10-3 to TRBJ1-5; no D gene is confidently identified. This TCR came from a female donor at least 60 years old with stage I lung adenocarcinoma. The CDR3 corresponds to CAISQESVNQPQHF. The DNA sequence is as follows: TGTGCCATCAGCCAAGAGTCAGTTAATCAGCCCCAGCATTTT.